Sequencing of this T cell receptor beta chain was carried out in a study of shared clonotypes between healthy human individuals. Clones were read by immunoSEQ multiplex PCR, and TCRdb kept only the in-frame ones, dropping some. Here the sample spans some 380,000 clones, around 96% being singletons. Every contributor of samples was a Caucasian grown-up residing in Nashville, Tennessee. This clone was seen only once. Its antigen is still unknown. Trimming removed 4 bases at V and 5 bases at J, with 13 bases between. Germline V lookup: CDR1 SGHRS, CDR2 YFSETQ. This CDR3 has 13 residues. Findings and caveats of the study: Generally, estimated richness proved larger in naive subsets than it did in memory subsets.

This sequence joins TRBV5-1 and TRBJ2-7; the D gene is possibly TRBD2 (5 bases). The sequence came from a man between 25 and 39 years old in good health. The material sequenced was memory CD8+ T cells sorted from blood. Subset given: CD45RO+ cells pooled with CCR7-negative TemRA cells. The CDR3 sequence is CASSAGNWDEQYF. The CDR3 nucleotides read TGCGCCAGCAGCGCGGGTAACTGGGACGAGCAGTACTTC.